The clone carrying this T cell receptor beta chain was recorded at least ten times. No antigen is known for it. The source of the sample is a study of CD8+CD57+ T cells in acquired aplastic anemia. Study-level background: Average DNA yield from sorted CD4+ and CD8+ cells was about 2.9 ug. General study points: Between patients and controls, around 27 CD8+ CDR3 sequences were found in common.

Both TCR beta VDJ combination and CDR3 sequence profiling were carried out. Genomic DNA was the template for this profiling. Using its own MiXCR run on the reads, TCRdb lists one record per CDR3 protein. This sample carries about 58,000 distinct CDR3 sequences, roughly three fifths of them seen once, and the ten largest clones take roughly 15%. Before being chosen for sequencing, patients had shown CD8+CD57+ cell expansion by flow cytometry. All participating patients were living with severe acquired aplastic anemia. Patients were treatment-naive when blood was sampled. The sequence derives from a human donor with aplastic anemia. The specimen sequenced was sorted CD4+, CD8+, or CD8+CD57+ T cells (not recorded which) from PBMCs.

The chain's CDR3 is CASSLWDTDTQYF. CDR3 nucleotides: TGTGCCAGCAGCTTGTGGGATACAGATACGCAGTATTTT. The V gene is TRBV5-5, the J gene TRBJ2-3; no definite D call. This CDR3 is built from 13 residues. CDR1 and CDR2 (germline): SGHKS, YYEKEE (reference sequence). V lost 1 base to trimming and J lost 3 bases, with 6 bases between them. Complete variable domain (other parts from reference TRBV5-5 and TRBJ2-3): DAGVTQSPTHLIKTRGQQVTLRCSPISGHKSVSWYQQVLGQGPQFIFQYYEKEERGRGNFPDRFSARQFPNYSSELNVNALLLGDSALYLCASSLWDTDTQYFGPGTRLTVL.